The 23 T cell receptor beta chains in this list originate from one sample, sequenced in a study of T-cell memory formation after mild COVID-19. Each CDR3 protein is one row after TCRdb ran MiXCR on the 5' RACE reads. The sample includes around 450,000 distinct CDR3 sequences, less than 25% of them seen just once. Material: PBMCs or a T cell subset sorted from them (not recorded which). These receptors were taken from an adult woman who had mild COVID-19 (a few samples of this study predate the infection). Cell type and time point are not known.

The chain carries TRBV5-1 and TRBJ2-7; no definite D call. The germline V and J ends were trimmed by 2 bases and 0 bases, with 12 bases remaining between them. This CDR3 region has 15 residues. Per the germline V gene, CDR1 is SGHRS and CDR2 is YFSETQ. As DNA, the CDR3 is TGCGCCAGCAGCTTCGTACAGTGGAGCTCCTACGAGCAGTACTTC. Encoded protein: CASSFVQWSSYEQYF.

This clonotype was seen a few times. This chain joins TRBV18 and TRBJ1-1, with TRBD1 identical over 8 bases. The CDR3 loop spans 13 amino acids. V dropped 5 bases and J dropped 6; count of bases not matched to a gene: 5. CDR1 KGHSH and CDR2 LQKENI come from the germline V gene. The CDR3 loop is CASSTGQGAEAFF. CDR3 nucleotides: TGTGCCAGCTCAACCGGACAGGGAGCTGAAGCTTTCTTT.

This clonotype was picked up a small number of times. The genes are TRBV7-2 and TRBJ2-7, with 7 bases aligning to TRBD2. J gave up 7 bases and V 7 bases, and 16 bases lay outside the gene matches. The germline gives CDR1 SGHTA, CDR2 FQGNSA. The CDR3 is made up of 15 amino acids. The CDR3 DNA reads TGTGCCAGCACCTCCGGTCGGACTAGGGTCGAAGAGCAGTACTTC. Translation: CASTSGRTRVEEQYF.

This rearrangement joins TRBV7-9 to TRBJ1-2, with D hard to call. Per germline, CDR1 SEHNR and CDR2 FQNEAQ (reference sequence). The CDR3 runs to 15 residues. The V end lost 4 bases, the J end lost 4 bases, and 16 bases lay between the germline ends. CDR3 coding DNA: TGTGCCAGCAGCTCCTATGCGGGGAATACCTATGGCTACACCTTC. This gives the protein CASSSYAGNTYGYTF.

This clonotype was counted only a few times. This sequence joins TRBV7-2 and TRBJ2-7, with 9 nucleotides matching TRBD2. V dropped 5 bases and J dropped 3; count of bases not matched to a gene: 14. The germline V gene has CDR1 SGHTA and CDR2 FQGNSA. The CDR3 sequence is 17 residues long. The CDR3 DNA sequence: TGTGCCAGCAGCCCTACCCCCAGACTAGCGGTTGACTACGAGCAGTACTTC. This translates into CASSPTPRLAVDYEQYF.

V and J are TRBV18 and TRBJ2-7; 7 bases agree with TRBD2. This CDR3 contains 15 residues. Per germline, CDR1 KGHSH and CDR2 LQKENI. V shed 8 bases, J shed 6 bases, and the junction held 16 bases outside the gene matches. The CDR3 reads CASTGDGEGVSEQYF. The DNA of the CDR3 is TGTGCCAGCACCGGTGACGGGGAGGGTGTGAGCGAGCAGTACTTC.

V is TRBV5-1 and J is TRBJ2-1; TRBD2 matches 8 bases. Germline values: CDR1 SGHRS, CDR2 YFSETQ. V was pared by 0 bases and J by 4 bases, with 6 bases of the junction left unmatched. The CDR3 is 16 residues long. For the CDR3, the DNA is TGCGCCAGCAGCTTGGTCCCAGCGGGAGAATACAATGAGCAGTTCTTC. Translated, it gives CASSLVPAGEYNEQFF.

This clonotype was counted a few times. The chain has TRBV7-2 and TRBJ2-6; D gene uncertain. This CDR3 is built from 16 residues. Between the trimmed V and J ends, which lost 0 bases and 1 base, there was a span of 7 bases. The germline V gene encodes CDR1 SGHTA and CDR2 FQGNSA. In DNA, the CDR3 is TGTGCCAGCAGCTTAGCTGTGGTTTCTGGGGCCAACGTCCTGACTTTC. Its translation: CASSLAVVSGANVLTF.

This clonotype appeared once. The rearrangement links TRBV24-1 to TRBJ2-1; no clear D gene. Per germline, CDR1 KGHDR and CDR2 SFDVKD. This CDR3 region has 14 residues. V was clipped by 9 bases and J by 4 bases, with 15 bases between them. CDR3 loop: CATSAGQGYNEQFF. The CDR3 bases are TGTGCCACCTCTGCTGGGCAAGGTTACAATGAGCAGTTCTTC.

This clonotype was seen a few times. This sequence joins TRBV9 and TRBJ2-5; TRBD2 agrees at 13 bases. With V trimmed by 4 bases and J by 11 bases, 8 bases remained unmatched. This CDR3 has 14 amino acids. Germline values: CDR1 SGDLS, CDR2 YYNGEE. CDR3: CASSSTSGGPHQYF. The CDR3 nucleotides are TGTGCCAGCAGCTCGACTAGCGGGGGGCCCCATCAGTACTTC.

This chain links TRBV12-3 or TRBV12-4 with TRBJ1-4; no firm D call. The V end lost 5 bases, the J end lost 8 bases, and 9 bases lay between the germline ends. This CDR3 is 12 amino acids long. CDR3 residues: CASSPVAEKLFF. Written as DNA, the CDR3 is TGTGCCAGCAGTCCGGTAGCAGAAAAACTGTTTTTT.

This clonotype came up a few times. The chain joins TRBV7-9 to TRBJ1-1, with TRBD1 as a possible D gene (5 bases). This CDR3 has 15 residues. V gave up 5 bases and J gave up 0 bases, with 13 bases separating them. Germline CDR1 reads SEHNR; CDR2 reads FQNEAQ (reference sequence). The CDR3 nucleotides are TGTGCCAGCAGCCCGGGACTGGGATTGAACACTGAAGCTTTCTTT. Translated, it gives CASSPGLGLNTEAFF. Using reference TRBV7-9 and TRBJ1-1 for the parts outside the CDR3, the full variable domain is DTGVSQNPRHKITKRGQNVTFRCDPISEHNRLYWYRQTLGQGPEFLTYFQNEAQLEKSRLLSDRFSAERPKGSFSTLEIQRTEQGDSAMYLCASSPGLGLNTEAFFGQGTRLTVV.

The chain combines TRBV4-1 with TRBJ2-5, with 7 bases that match TRBD2. CDR3 length equals 15 residues. The germline gives CDR1 MGHRA, CDR2 YSYEKL. Trimming cost V 1 base and J 4 bases; bases outside gene matches: 6. The CDR3 DNA follows: TGCGCCAGCAGCCAAGGGAACGGGGGGATAGAGACCCAGTACTTC. Its protein product is CASSQGNGGIETQYF.

This clonotype turned up a few times. V is TRBV20-1 and J is TRBJ1-3, with a possible D match to TRBD1 (6 bases). V was clipped by 1 base and J by 0 bases, with 10 bases between them. Germline assignment: CDR1 DFQATT and CDR2 SNEGSKA (reference sequence). The CDR3 runs 15 residues. CDR3 residues: CSARVTGFSGNTIYF. CDR3 in DNA: TGCAGTGCTAGAGTCACAGGGTTCTCTGGAAACACCATATATTTT.

In its sample, this clonotype was seen a few times. As DNA, the CDR3 is TGCGCCAGCACCCACGACAGGGGGCAGGTTCGTGAGCTGTTTTTT. This codes for CASTHDRGQVRELFF. The chain couples TRBV5-1 to TRBJ2-2; TRBD1 aligns across 10 bases. The CDR3 sequence is 15 residues long. V was clipped by 6 bases and J by 11 bases; unmatched bases: 13. Germline-derived CDR1 and CDR2 are SGHRS and YFSETQ.

This clonotype was seen a handful of times. The CDR3 protein is CASSQRTGQETQYF. DNA for the CDR3: TGTGCCAGCAGCCAGAGGACAGGACAAGAGACCCAGTACTTC. The chain carries TRBV3-1 and TRBJ2-5, with 7 bases identical to TRBD1. J was trimmed by 2 bases and V by 3 bases; bases with no gene match: 3. In germline, CDR1 is LGHDT, CDR2 YNNKEL (reference sequence). The length of the CDR3 is 14 residues.

This chain connects TRBV6-2 or TRBV6-3 to TRBJ1-5; weak D call: TRBD1 (5 bases). Germline V CDR1 and CDR2: MNHEY, SVGEGT. The CDR3 has 14 residues. Deletions cut 1 base from V and 6 bases from J, with 10 bases between. CDR3 residues: CASSYFGGGQPQHF. In DNA form, the CDR3 reads TGTGCCAGCAGTTACTTCGGGGGGGGTCAGCCCCAGCATTTT.

This clonotype was observed a handful of times. V is TRBV9 and J is TRBJ2-1, with a possible D match to TRBD2 (6 bases). Germline V gives CDR1 SGDLS, CDR2 YYNGEE. The V end lost 4 bases, the J end lost 7 bases, and 24 bases lay between the germline ends. CDR3 length: 17 residues. The CDR3 sequence is CASSPEQIADTRNEQFF. The CDR3 DNA sequence: TGTGCCAGCAGCCCGGAACAAATAGCGGACACTAGAAATGAGCAGTTCTTC.

The rearrangement joins TRBV6-5 to TRBJ2-3, with 7 positions matching TRBD1. The V segment lost 2 bases and the J segment 1 base; nucleotides outside the gene matches: 6. The CDR3 length is 16 residues. From germline, CDR1 is MNHEY and CDR2 SVGAGI. In DNA form, the CDR3 reads TGTGCCAGCAGTTACGGGGACAGAATTCGCACAGATACGCAGTATTTT. Encoded protein: CASSYGDRIRTDTQYF.

This clonotype was found a few times. The chain combines TRBV3-1 with TRBJ2-1; D gene uncertain. V gave up 1 base and J gave up 6 bases, with 10 bases separating them. Germline CDR1 LGHDT, CDR2 YNNKEL (reference sequence). This CDR3 contains 14 residues. DNA for the CDR3: TGTGCCAGCAGCCAAGCTTTTGCGGCCAATGAGCAGTTCTTC. Translating gives CASSQAFAANEQFF.

This clonotype was detected only a few times. The chain combines TRBV4-3 with TRBJ2-7, with unresolved D. In germline, CDR1 is LGHNA, CDR2 YSLEER. V was trimmed by 0 bases and J by 6 bases, leaving 9 bases between them. The CDR3 covers 13 residues. The DNA for the CDR3 is TGCGCCAGCAGCCAAGATATCGATGCCGAGCAGTACTTC. It codes for CASSQDIDAEQYF.

In this sample, this clonotype turned up a few times. The chain combines TRBV9 with TRBJ2-7; D not resolved. Germline CDR1 and CDR2: SGDLS and YYNGEE. The CDR3 consists of 15 residues. Trimming shortened V by 0 bases and J by 3 bases, and 13 bases separated the two germline ends. The CDR3 region is CASSVGISASYEQYF. The CDR3 coding sequence is TGTGCCAGCAGCGTAGGAATCAGCGCCAGCTACGAGCAGTACTTC.

V and J are TRBV28 and TRBJ2-3; D gene unclear. CDR1 MDHEN and CDR2 SYDVKM come from the germline V gene. The CDR3 length is 11 residues. In DNA form, the CDR3 reads TGTGTCTGTGGGGGCACAGATACGCAGTATTTT. It translates to CVCGGTDTQYF. Combining the CDR3 with reference TRBV28 and TRBJ2-3 gives the whole variable domain DVKVTQSSRYLVKRTGEKVFLECVQDMDHENMFWYRQDPGLGLRLIYFSYDVKMKEKGDIPEGYSVSREKKERFSLILESASTNQTSMYLCVCGGTDTQYFGPGTRLTVL.